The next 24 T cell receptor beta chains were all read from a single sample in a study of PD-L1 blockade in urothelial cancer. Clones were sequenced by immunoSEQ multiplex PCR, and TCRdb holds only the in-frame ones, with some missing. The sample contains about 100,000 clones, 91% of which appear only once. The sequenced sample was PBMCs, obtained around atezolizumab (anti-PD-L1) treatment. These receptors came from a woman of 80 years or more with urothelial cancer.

The DNA for the CDR3 is TGTGCCATCAGTGCGCAGGGACACGGGACCTACGAGCAGTACTTC. Translating gives CAISAQGHGTYEQYF. The V and J genes are TRBV10-3 and TRBJ2-7; tentative D call: TRBD1 (6 bases). Per the germline V gene, CDR1 is ENHRY and CDR2 is SYGVKD. Trimming removed 4 bases from V and 2 bases from J, with 15 bases in between. This CDR3 is 15 amino acids long.

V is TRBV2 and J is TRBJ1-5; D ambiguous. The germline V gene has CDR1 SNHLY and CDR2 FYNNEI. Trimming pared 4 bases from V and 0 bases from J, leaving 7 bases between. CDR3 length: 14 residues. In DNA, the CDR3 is TGTGCCAGCAGTGGTACAAATAGCAATCAGCCCCAGCATTTT. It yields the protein CASSGTNSNQPQHF.

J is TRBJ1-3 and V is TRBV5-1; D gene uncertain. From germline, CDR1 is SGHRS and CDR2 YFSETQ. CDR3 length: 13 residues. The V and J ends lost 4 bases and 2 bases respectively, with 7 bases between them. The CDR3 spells CASSPQTGNTIYF. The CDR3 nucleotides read TGCGCCAGCAGCCCCCAGACTGGAAACACCATATATTTT.

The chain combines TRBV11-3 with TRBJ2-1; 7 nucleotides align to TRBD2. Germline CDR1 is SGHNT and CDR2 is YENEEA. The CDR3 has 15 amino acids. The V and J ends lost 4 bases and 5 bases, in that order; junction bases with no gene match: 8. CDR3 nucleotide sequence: TGTGCCAGCAGCTCGGGGGGTAGCGGTGACAATGAGCAGTTCTTC. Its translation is CASSSGGSGDNEQFF.

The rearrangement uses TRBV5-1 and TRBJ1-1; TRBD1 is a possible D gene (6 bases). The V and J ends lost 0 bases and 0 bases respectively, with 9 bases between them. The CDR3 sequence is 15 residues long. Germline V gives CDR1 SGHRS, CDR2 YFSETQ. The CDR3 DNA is TGCGCCAGCAGCTTGGGGCAGGGGATGAACACTGAAGCTTTCTTT. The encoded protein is CASSLGQGMNTEAFF. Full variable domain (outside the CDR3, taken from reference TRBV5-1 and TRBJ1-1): KAGVTQTPRYLIKTRGQQVTLSCSPISGHRSVSWYQQTPGQGLQFLFEYFSETQRNKGNFPGRFSGRQFSNSRSEMNVSTLELGDSALYLCASSLGQGMNTEAFFGQGTRLTVV.

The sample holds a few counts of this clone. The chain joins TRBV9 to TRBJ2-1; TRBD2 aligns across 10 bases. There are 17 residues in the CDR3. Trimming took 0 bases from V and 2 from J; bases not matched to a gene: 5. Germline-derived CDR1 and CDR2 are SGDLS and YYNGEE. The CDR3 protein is CASSVGSSGSTYNEQFF. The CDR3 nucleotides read TGTGCCAGCAGCGTAGGGTCTAGCGGGAGTACCTACAATGAGCAGTTCTTC.

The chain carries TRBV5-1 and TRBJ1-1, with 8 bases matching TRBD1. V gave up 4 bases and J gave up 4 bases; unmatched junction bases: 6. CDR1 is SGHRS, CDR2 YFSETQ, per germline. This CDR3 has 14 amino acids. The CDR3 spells CASSQGQASTEAFF. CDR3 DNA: TGCGCCAGCAGCCAGGGACAGGCAAGCACTGAAGCTTTCTTT.

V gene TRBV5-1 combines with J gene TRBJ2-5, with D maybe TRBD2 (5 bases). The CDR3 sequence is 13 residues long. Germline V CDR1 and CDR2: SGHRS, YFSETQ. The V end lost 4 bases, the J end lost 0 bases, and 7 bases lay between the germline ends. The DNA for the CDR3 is TGCGCCAGCAGCCGGGATTACCAAGAGACCCAGTACTTC. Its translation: CASSRDYQETQYF. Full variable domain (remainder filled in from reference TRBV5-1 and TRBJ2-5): KAGVTQTPRYLIKTRGQQVTLSCSPISGHRSVSWYQQTPGQGLQFLFEYFSETQRNKGNFPGRFSGRQFSNSRSEMNVSTLELGDSALYLCASSRDYQETQYFGPGTRLLVL.

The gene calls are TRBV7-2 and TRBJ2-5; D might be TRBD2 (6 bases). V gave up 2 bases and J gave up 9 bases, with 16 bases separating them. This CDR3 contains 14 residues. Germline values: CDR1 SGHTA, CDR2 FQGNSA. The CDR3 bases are TGTGCCAGCAGCTTATCCGGGCCTGGAGGGGCCCAGTACTTC. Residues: CASSLSGPGGAQYF.

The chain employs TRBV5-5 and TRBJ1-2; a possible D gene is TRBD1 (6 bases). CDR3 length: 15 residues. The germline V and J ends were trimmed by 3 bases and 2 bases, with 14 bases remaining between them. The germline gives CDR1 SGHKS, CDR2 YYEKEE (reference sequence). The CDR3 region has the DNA TGTGCCAGCAGCTCCGGGGCAGGGGTGAACTATGGCTACACCTTC. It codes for CASSSGAGVNYGYTF.

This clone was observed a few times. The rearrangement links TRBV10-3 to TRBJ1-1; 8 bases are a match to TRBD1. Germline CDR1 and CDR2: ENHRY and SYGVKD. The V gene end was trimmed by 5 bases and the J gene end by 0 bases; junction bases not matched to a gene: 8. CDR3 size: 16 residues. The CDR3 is CAISSDRGFLNTEAFF. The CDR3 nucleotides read TGTGCCATCAGTTCAGACAGGGGTTTTTTGAACACTGAAGCTTTCTTT.

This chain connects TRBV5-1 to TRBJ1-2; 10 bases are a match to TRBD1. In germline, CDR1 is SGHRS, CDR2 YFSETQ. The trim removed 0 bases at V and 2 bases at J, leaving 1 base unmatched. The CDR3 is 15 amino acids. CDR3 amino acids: CASSLEGQGNYGYTF. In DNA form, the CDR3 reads TGCGCCAGCAGCTTGGAGGGACAGGGGAACTATGGCTACACCTTC.

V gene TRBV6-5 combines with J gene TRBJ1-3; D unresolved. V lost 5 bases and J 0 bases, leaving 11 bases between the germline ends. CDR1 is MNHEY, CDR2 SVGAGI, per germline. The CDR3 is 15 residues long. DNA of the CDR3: TGTGCCAGCAGTAGAGCCCTAAGCTCTGGAAACACCATATATTTT. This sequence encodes CASSRALSSGNTIYF.

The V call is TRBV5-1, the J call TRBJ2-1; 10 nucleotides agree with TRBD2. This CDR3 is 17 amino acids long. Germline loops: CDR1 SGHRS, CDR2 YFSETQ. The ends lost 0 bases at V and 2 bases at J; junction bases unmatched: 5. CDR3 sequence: CASSLDGSGRAYNEQFF. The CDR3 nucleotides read TGCGCCAGCAGCTTGGATGGGAGCGGGAGGGCCTACAATGAGCAGTTCTTC.

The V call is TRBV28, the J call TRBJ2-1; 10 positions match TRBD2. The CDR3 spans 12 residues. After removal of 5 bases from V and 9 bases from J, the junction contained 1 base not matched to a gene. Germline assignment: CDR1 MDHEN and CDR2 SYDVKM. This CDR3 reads CASSIAGGEQFF. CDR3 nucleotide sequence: TGTGCCAGCAGTATAGCGGGAGGTGAGCAGTTCTTC.

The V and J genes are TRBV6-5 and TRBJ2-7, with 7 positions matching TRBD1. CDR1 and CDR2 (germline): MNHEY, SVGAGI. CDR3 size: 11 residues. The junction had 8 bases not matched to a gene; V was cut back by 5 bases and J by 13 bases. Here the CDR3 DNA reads TGTGCCAGCAGTCTCGGACACAGGGGTTACTTC. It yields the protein CASSLGHRGYF.

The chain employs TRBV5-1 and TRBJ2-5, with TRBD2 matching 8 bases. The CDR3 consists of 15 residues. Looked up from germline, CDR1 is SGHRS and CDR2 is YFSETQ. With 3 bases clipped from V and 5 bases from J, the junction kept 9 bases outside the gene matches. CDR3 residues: CASSSLGGRLETQYF. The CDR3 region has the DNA TGCGCCAGCAGCTCCCTGGGCGGGAGGTTGGAGACCCAGTACTTC. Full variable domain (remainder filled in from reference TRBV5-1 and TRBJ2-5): KAGVTQTPRYLIKTRGQQVTLSCSPISGHRSVSWYQQTPGQGLQFLFEYFSETQRNKGNFPGRFSGRQFSNSRSEMNVSTLELGDSALYLCASSSLGGRLETQYFGPGTRLLVL.

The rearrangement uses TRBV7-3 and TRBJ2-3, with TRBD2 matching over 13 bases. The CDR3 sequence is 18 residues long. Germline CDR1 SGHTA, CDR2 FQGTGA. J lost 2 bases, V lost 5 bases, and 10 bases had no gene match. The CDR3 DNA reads TGTGCCAGCAGCCCCCAGGGGGGACTAGCGGGAATCACAGATACGCAGTATTTT. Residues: CASSPQGGLAGITDTQYF.

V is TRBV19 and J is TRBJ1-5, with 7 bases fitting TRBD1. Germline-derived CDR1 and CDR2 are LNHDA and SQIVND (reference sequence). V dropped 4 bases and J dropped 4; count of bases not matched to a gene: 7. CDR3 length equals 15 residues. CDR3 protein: CASSTTGQTNQPQHF. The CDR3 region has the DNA TGTGCCAGTAGTACGACGGGACAGACTAATCAGCCCCAGCATTTT.

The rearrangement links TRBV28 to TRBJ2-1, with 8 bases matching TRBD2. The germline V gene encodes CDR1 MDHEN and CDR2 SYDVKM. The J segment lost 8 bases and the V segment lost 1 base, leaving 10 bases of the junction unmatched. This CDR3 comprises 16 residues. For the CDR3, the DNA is TGTGCCAGCAGTTTATCGCGAGCGGGAGAGTGGGATGAGCAGTTCTTC. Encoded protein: CASSLSRAGEWDEQFF.

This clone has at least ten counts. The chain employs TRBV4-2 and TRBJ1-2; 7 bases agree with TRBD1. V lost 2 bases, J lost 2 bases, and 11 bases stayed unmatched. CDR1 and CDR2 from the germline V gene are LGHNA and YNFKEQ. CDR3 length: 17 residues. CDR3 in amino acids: CASSQTRGQRSNYGYTF. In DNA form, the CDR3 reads TGTGCCAGCAGCCAAACCAGGGGACAGCGTTCGAACTATGGCTACACCTTC.

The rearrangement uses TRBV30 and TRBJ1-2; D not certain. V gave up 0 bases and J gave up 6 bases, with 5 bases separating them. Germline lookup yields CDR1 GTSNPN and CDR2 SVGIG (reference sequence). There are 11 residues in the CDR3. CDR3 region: CAWSVLNGYTF. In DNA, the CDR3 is TGTGCCTGGAGTGTACTTAATGGCTACACCTTC.

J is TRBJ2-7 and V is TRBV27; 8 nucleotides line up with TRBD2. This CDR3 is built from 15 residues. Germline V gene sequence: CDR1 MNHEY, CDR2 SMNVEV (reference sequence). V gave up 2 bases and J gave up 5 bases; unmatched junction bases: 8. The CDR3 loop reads CASSLEVAGTHEQYF. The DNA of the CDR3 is TGTGCCAGCAGTTTAGAGGTAGCGGGAACCCACGAGCAGTACTTC.

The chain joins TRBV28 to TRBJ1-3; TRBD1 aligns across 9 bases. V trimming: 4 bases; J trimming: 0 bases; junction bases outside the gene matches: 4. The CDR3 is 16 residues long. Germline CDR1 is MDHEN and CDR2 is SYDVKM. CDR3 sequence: CASSSTGGLSGNTIYF. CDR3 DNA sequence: TGTGCCAGCAGTTCCACAGGGGGCCTCTCTGGAAACACCATATATTTT.